What follows are 16 T cell receptor beta chains derived from one specimen sequenced in a study of blood T cell repertoires in COVID-19. Some clones are missing from TCRdb's copy, which holds only in-frame ones; the method was immunoSEQ multiplex PCR. The data hold hundreds of thousands of clones, with about 89% observed a single time. The specimen sequenced was PBMCs or T cells enriched from blood (not recorded which). Receptors were obtained from a woman in her 40s who had recovered from COVID-19.

This rearrangement joins TRBV19 to TRBJ1-5; unclear D gene. Germline assignment: CDR1 LNHDA and CDR2 SQIVND (reference sequence). The CDR3 runs to 13 residues. V lost 5 bases, J lost 7 bases, and 12 bases lay in between. In DNA, the CDR3 is TGTGCCAGTAGTCCATCTCCGGGGCAGCCCCAGCATTTT. Residues: CASSPSPGQPQHF.

The chain couples TRBV25-1 to TRBJ1-2; perhaps TRBD1 as D (6 bases). Germline V gene sequence: CDR1 MGHDK, CDR2 SYGVNS. V was shortened by 4 bases and J by 6 bases, with 12 bases between the two germline ends. The CDR3 has 13 amino acids. The CDR3 spells CASSAQGLDGYTF. The DNA for the CDR3 is TGTGCCAGCAGTGCCCAGGGGCTGGATGGCTACACCTTC.

This rearrangement joins TRBV6-5 to TRBJ1-6, with D uncertain. Per germline, CDR1 MNHEY and CDR2 SVGAGI. This CDR3 is built from 14 residues. The ends were cut back, 7 bases at V and 0 bases at J, with 7 bases in the middle. The CDR3, as DNA: TGTGCCAGCACCTATAGCTCCTATAATTCACCCCTCCACTTT. Encoded protein: CASTYSSYNSPLHF.

This sequence joins TRBV3-1 (or the pseudogene TRBV3-2) and TRBJ2-7; 7 bases fit TRBD1. The CDR3 sequence is 14 residues long. Trimming cost V 1 base and J 2 bases; bases outside gene matches: 2. In germline, CDR1 is LGHDT, CDR2 YNNKEL (reference sequence). The chain's CDR3 is CASSQVDRAYEQYF. CDR3 in DNA: TGTGCCAGCAGCCAAGTAGACAGGGCCTACGAGCAGTACTTC.

This chain connects TRBV6-1 to TRBJ1-6, with TRBD1 matching over 10 bases. Germline assignment: CDR1 MNHNS and CDR2 SASEGT. After removal of 3 bases from V and 10 bases from J, the junction contained 12 bases not matched to a gene. The CDR3 has 17 amino acids. The CDR3 DNA follows: TGTGCCAGCAGTGATCCGACAGGGGGCCTTTGGGGATCACCCCTCCACTTT. It translates to CASSDPTGGLWGSPLHF.

The chain uses TRBV7-8 and TRBJ2-1, with D uncertain. The CDR3 contains 15 residues. The V end lost 7 bases, the J end lost 3 bases, and 16 bases lay between the germline ends. CDR1 and CDR2 from the germline V gene are SGHVS and FQNEAQ. The chain's CDR3 is CASIATSNFYNEQFF. The CDR3 DNA follows: TGTGCCAGCATAGCTACGTCGAATTTCTACAATGAGCAGTTCTTC.

The sample holds one count of this clone. V and J are TRBV11-3 and TRBJ1-2; D perhaps matches TRBD1 (5 bases). This CDR3 contains 12 residues. Per germline, CDR1 SGHNT and CDR2 YENEEA. V lost 5 bases and J lost 11, with 15 bases in between. DNA of the CDR3: TGTGCCAGCAGCCCAGGGCCCGGTGGTTACACCTTC. Its protein is CASSPGPGGYTF.

The chain uses TRBV6-5 and TRBJ2-6; D is unresolved. Trimming took off 3 bases at V and 0 bases at J, with 9 bases between the two ends. The CDR3 length is 16 residues. Per germline, CDR1 MNHEY and CDR2 SVGAGI. The CDR3 loop reads CASSYMLYSGANVLTF. DNA for the CDR3: TGTGCCAGCAGTTATATGTTGTACTCTGGGGCCAACGTCCTGACTTTC.

The J gene is TRBJ1-2, the V gene TRBV7-3, with TRBD1 identical over 8 bases. The trim removed 2 bases at V and 7 bases at J, leaving 3 bases unmatched. The germline V gene encodes CDR1 SGHTA and CDR2 FQGTGA. This CDR3 has 13 amino acids. The CDR3 region is CASSLSDRAGYTF. CDR3 DNA: TGTGCCAGCAGCTTATCGGACAGGGCTGGCTACACCTTC.

The chain's CDR3 is CATSREQGASNYGYTF. The DNA for the CDR3 is TGTGCCACCAGCAGAGAACAGGGAGCTTCGAACTATGGCTACACCTTC. V gene TRBV15 combines with J gene TRBJ1-2; weak D call: TRBD1 (6 bases). Deletions cut 0 bases from V and 2 bases from J, with 13 bases between. The CDR3 has 16 amino acids. The germline V gene encodes CDR1 LNHNV and CDR2 YYDKDF (reference sequence). Filled out from reference TRBV15 and TRBJ1-2, the complete variable domain reads DAMVIQNPRYQVTQFGKPVTLSCSQTLNHNVMYWYQQKSSQAPKLLFHYYDKDFNNEADTPDNFQSRRPNTSFCFLDIRSPGLGDTAMYLCATSREQGASNYGYTFGSGTRLTVV.

The rearrangement joins TRBV4-1 to TRBJ2-1; tentatively, D is TRBD2 (5 bases). V lost 1 base and J lost 7, with 14 bases in between. Germline V gives CDR1 MGHRA, CDR2 YSYEKL. The CDR3 contains 15 residues. CDR3 sequence (DNA): TGCGCCAGCAGCCAAGGTTACCTAGGCGGGAATGAGCAGTTCTTC. It is translated as CASSQGYLGGNEQFF.

The CDR3 spells CASSLISGYGYTF. CDR3 bases: TGTGCCAGCAGCTTAATATCCGGCTATGGCTACACCTTC. The rearrangement joins TRBV7-3 to TRBJ1-2, with D unclear. Trimming pared 1 base from V and 4 bases from J, leaving 7 bases between. CDR1 is SGHTA and CDR2 is FQGTGA in the germline V gene. The length of the CDR3 is 13 residues.

V and J are TRBV15 and TRBJ2-3, with D tentatively TRBD1 (5 bases). This CDR3 is built from 12 residues. Trimming pared 0 bases from V and 8 bases from J, leaving 6 bases between. Germline V CDR1 and CDR2: LNHNV, YYDKDF (reference sequence). CDR3 in amino acids: CATSREGRTQYF. The DNA for the CDR3 is TGTGCCACCAGCAGAGAGGGGCGTACGCAGTATTTT.

The V gene is TRBV5-4, the J gene TRBJ2-1; the D is unclear. V was shortened by 5 bases and J by 6 bases, with 12 bases between the two germline ends. In germline, CDR1 is SGHNT, CDR2 YYREEE (reference sequence). The CDR3 length is 13 residues. DNA of the CDR3: TGTGCCAGCAGTAATGGGCTACGCAATGAGCAGTTCTTC. This translates into CASSNGLRNEQFF.

The gene calls are TRBV19 and TRBJ2-5; 11 bases map to TRBD2. Germline lookup yields CDR1 LNHDA and CDR2 SQIVND (reference sequence). After removal of 3 bases from V and 1 base from J, the junction contained 10 bases not matched to a gene. This CDR3 is built from 18 residues. CDR3 loop: CASSMRLAGGSLQETQYF. CDR3 nucleotides: TGTGCCAGTAGTATGCGGCTAGCGGGGGGCTCTCTCCAAGAGACCCAGTACTTC. Combining the CDR3 with reference TRBV19 and TRBJ2-5 gives the whole variable domain DGGITQSPKYLFRKEGQNVTLSCEQNLNHDAMYWYRQDPGQGLRLIYYSQIVNDFQKGDIAEGYSVSREKKESFPLTVTSAQKNPTAFYLCASSMRLAGGSLQETQYFGPGTRLLVL.

CDR3 protein: CATSRDRAGGNTIYF. CDR3 bases: TGTGCCACCAGCAGAGATCGGGCGGGTGGAAACACCATATATTTT. The V call is TRBV15, the J call TRBJ1-3; no reliable D call. This CDR3 comprises 15 residues. Germline V gives CDR1 LNHNV, CDR2 YYDKDF (reference sequence). V dropped 0 bases and J dropped 3 bases, with 9 bases sitting between them.